This TCR beta chain was recovered during a study of beta chain features in type 1 diabetes. Concerning this clone: The antigen remains undetermined.

Germline V gene data show CDR1 as LGHNA and CDR2 as YNFKEQ. With 3 bases removed from V and 4 bases from J, the gap between germline ends came to 12 bases. This CDR3 is built from 14 residues. Sorting with CD45RO/CCR7/CD25/CD127/CD95/CD27 yielded naive, central memory, regulatory and stem-like memory CD4+ cells. Study-wide points: A closer apparent resemblance between naive, central memory and Treg TCRB repertoires was seen in patients than in healthy donors. Shorter TCRB CDR3s, moderately but significantly so, marked every one of the four CD4+ subsets in Type 1 diabetes patients. VDJ junctions in type 1 diabetes patients carried more deletions and fewer insertions.

The investigators reverse transcribed all of the isolated RNA, so they sequenced expressed TCRB transcripts. Mean read depth for naive, central memory and regulatory T cell samples was around 3.5 million reads. Profiling relied on immunoSEQ multiplex PCR, and the TCRdb table lists in-frame clones only, not all of them. Counted here are about 120,000 clones, around 15% occurring once; the ten biggest clones make up around 2.5%. The genes are TRBV4-2 and TRBJ2-5; D might be TRBD1 (6 bases). Sequenced material: central memory CD4+ T cells from blood. The origin of this receptor is a man aged 18 to 29 with type 1 diabetes. The CDR3 region is CASSQGQGAETQYF. CDR3 nucleotides: TGTGCCAGCAGCCAGGGACAAGGCGCAGAGACCCAGTACTTC.